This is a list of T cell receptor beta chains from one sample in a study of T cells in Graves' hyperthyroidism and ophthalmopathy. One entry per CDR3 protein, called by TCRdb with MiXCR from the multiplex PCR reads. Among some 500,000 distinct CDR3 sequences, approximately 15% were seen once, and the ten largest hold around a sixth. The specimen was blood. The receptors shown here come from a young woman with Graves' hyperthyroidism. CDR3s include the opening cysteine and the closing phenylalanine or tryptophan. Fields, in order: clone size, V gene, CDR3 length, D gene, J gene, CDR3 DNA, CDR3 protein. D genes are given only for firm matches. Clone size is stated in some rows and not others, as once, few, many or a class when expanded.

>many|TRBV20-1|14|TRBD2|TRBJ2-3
TGCAGTGCTGGGCTAGCGGGAGTGGCAGATACGCAGTATTTT
CSAGLAGVADTQYF
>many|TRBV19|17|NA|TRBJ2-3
TGTGCCAGTAGTATAGAGCGACAGTCCTCGCTCACAGATACGCAGTATTTT
CASSIERQSSLTDTQYF
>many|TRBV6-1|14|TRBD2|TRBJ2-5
TGTGCCAGCAGTCCCGGACTAGCGGGAGATCCCCCGTACTTC
CASSPGLAGDPPYF
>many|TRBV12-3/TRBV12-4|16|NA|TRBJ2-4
TGTGCCAGCACCCGCGCGTCTAGGCCAGCCAAAAACATTCAGTACTTC
CASTRASRPAKNIQYF
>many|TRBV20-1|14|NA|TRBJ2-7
TGCAGTGCTCATCTGGGGGGAGAAGCCTACGAGCAGTACTTC
CSAHLGGEAYEQYF
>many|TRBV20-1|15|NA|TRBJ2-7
TGCAGTGCTCCAGACGTTCGGACAAGCTCCTACGAGCAGTACTTC
CSAPDVRTSSYEQYF
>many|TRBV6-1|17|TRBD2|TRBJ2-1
TGTGCCAGCAGTGCGGGGACTAGCCCACCCTCCTACAATGAGCAGTTCTTC
CASSAGTSPPSYNEQFF
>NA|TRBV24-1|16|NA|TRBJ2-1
TGTGCCACCAGTGACGTCGGTCCCAACCTCGACGATGAGCAGTTCTTC
CATSDVGPNLDDEQFF
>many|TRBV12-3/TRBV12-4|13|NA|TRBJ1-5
TGTGCCAGCACCACGACCAGCAATCAGCCCCAGCATTTT
CASTTTSNQPQHF
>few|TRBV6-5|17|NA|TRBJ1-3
TGTGCCAGCAGTTACTCTACAGGGTCCCTCTCTGGAAACACCATATATTTT
CASSYSTGSLSGNTIYF
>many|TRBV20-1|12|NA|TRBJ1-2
TGCAGTGCTAGACAACAGATCAATGGCTACACCTTC
CSARQQINGYTF
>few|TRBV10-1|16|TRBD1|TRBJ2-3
TGCGCCAGCAGTGACTGGACAGGGGGCAGCTCAGATACGCAGTATTTT
CASSDWTGGSSDTQYF
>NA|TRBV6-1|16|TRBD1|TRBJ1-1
TGTGCCAGCAGTGAATGGTTCGGGACAGAGGACACTGAAGCTTTCTTT
CASSEWFGTEDTEAFF
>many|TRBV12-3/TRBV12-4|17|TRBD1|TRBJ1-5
TGTGCCAGCAGTCCTACAGGGGTCCTGGGGATCAATCAGCCCCAGCATTTT
CASSPTGVLGINQPQHF
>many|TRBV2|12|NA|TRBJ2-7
TGTGCCAGCGGTCAGTTGATCTACGAGCAGTACTTC
CASGQLIYEQYF
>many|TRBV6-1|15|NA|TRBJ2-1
TGTGCCAGCGAGTCGAGAAGTTGGGGGTACAATGAGCAGTTCTTC
CASESRSWGYNEQFF
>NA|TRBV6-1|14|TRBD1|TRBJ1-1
TGTGCCAGCTCCGAGGACAGGAGGATGGTAGGAGCTTTCTTT
CASSEDRRMVGAFF
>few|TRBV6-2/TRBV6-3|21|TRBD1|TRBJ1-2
TGTGCCAGCAGTTACTCGAGCACCCAGGGGGCGCGATTACGGGAGAACTATGGCTACACCTTC
CASSYSSTQGARLRENYGYTF
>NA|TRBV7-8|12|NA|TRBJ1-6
TGTGCCAGCAGCTGGAGGAATTCACCCCTCCACTTT
CASSWRNSPLHF